This TCR beta chain was documented in a study of T cells in Graves' hyperthyroidism and ophthalmopathy. Those patients with uncontrolled infection, other autoimmune disease, pregnancy or lactation were excluded. V lost 3 bases, J lost 2 bases, and 13 bases lay in between. Germline-derived CDR1 and CDR2 are MDHEN and SYDVKM. The CDR3 spans 15 residues. Amplification yielded TCR beta CDR3 regions, with RNA transcripts as the source. The HTBI primer set drove a first-round RT-PCR of the TCR CDR3. TCRdb processed the multiplex PCR reads anew with MiXCR; each CDR3 protein has one entry. Of 300,000 to 450,000 distinct CDR3 sequences in the sample, about 18% were seen once. This clonotype was observed many times.

Sequenced: blood. The chain links TRBV28 to TRBJ1-2, with TRBD1 as a possible D gene (6 bases). The source of this sequence is a woman under 40 with Graves' hyperthyroidism that later progressed to Graves' ophthalmopathy. Here the CDR3 DNA reads TGTGCCAGCAGTTTTTACAGGGCTTACAACTATGGCTACACCTTC. Translated: CASSFYRAYNYGYTF.